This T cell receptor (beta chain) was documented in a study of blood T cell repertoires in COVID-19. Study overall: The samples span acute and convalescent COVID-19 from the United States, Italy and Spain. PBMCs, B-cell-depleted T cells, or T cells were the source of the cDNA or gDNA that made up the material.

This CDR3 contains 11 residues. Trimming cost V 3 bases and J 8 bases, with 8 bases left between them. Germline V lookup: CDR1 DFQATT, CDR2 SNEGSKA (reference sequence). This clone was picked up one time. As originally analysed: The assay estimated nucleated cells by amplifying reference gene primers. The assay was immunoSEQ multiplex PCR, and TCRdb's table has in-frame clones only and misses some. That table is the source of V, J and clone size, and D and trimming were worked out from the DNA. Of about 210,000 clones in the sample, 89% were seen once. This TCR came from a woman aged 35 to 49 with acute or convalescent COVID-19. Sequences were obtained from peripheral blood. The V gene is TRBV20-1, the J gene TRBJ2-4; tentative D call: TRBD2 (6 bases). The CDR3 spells CSASGGDIQYF. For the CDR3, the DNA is TGCAGTGCTAGTGGCGGGGACATTCAGTACTTC.